These 16 T cell receptor beta chains were all obtained from the same sample, sequenced in a study of CD8+ T cells in alopecia areata. Investigators isolated RNA and reverse transcribed it into cDNA to act as the sequencing template. Only in-frame clones appear in the TCRdb table, and some are missing; sequencing was by immunoSEQ multiplex PCR. The sample lists 100,000 to 150,000 clones; 45% to 65% were seen once. The material was CD4+ T cells sorted from blood, obtained at week 0. These receptors all come from a human donor with alopecia areata.

This clone has just a few counts. This chain uses TRBV29-1 with TRBJ2-1; 11 positions match TRBD1. The germline CDR1 and CDR2 sequences are SQVTM and ANQGSEA. The J segment lost 8 bases and the V segment lost 7 bases, leaving 7 bases of the junction unmatched. The CDR3 runs to 13 residues. This chain's CDR3 is CSADRGPSDEQFF. As DNA, the CDR3 is TGCAGCGCGGACAGGGGGCCGAGTGATGAGCAGTTCTTC.

A few counts support this clone. The rearrangement links TRBV10-3 to TRBJ1-6; D remains unclear. In germline, CDR1 is ENHRY, CDR2 SYGVKD. The length of the CDR3 is 13 residues. Trimming removed 6 bases at V and 7 bases at J, with 10 bases between. CDR3 DNA: TGTGCCATCAGAACCGGGCCCAATTCACCCCTCCACTTT. This codes for CAIRTGPNSPLHF.

V gene TRBV14 combines with J gene TRBJ1-1, with D unclear. The V end was cut by 5 bases, the J end by 4 bases, with 11 bases between. Per the germline V gene, CDR1 is SGHDN and CDR2 is FVKESK. The CDR3 spans 13 residues. CDR3 in DNA: TGTGCCAGCAGCAATACGAGGGCCACTGAAGCTTTCTTT. This gives the protein CASSNTRATEAFF.

This chain joins TRBV7-8 and TRBJ2-3; D is tentatively TRBD1 or TRBD2 (5 bases each). In germline, CDR1 is SGHVS, CDR2 FQNEAQ. The CDR3 is made up of 16 amino acids. Trimming took 1 base from V and 6 from J, leaving 17 bases between them. This CDR3 reads CASSLVSGFRGDTQYF. DNA of the CDR3: TGTGCCAGCAGCTTAGTATCAGGGTTCAGAGGGGATACGCAGTATTTT.

This clone was observed a few times. The V call is TRBV29-1, the J call TRBJ1-2; D gene unclear. Germline lookup yields CDR1 SQVTM and CDR2 ANQGSEA. V shed 7 bases and J shed 2 bases, with 14 bases lying between them. The CDR3 is made up of 13 amino acids. Written as DNA, the CDR3 is TGCAGCGCCCAGGTCGGATCAAACTATGGCTACACCTTC. Translating it yields CSAQVGSNYGYTF.

This rearrangement joins TRBV7-9 to TRBJ1-1; D is uncertain. In germline, CDR1 is SEHNR, CDR2 FQNEAQ (reference sequence). Trimming took off 5 bases at V and 0 bases at J, with 7 bases between the two ends. CDR3 length: 13 amino acids. CDR3: CASSTQMNTEAFF. In nucleotides, the CDR3 is TGTGCCAGCAGCACCCAGATGAACACTGAAGCTTTCTTT. Looking up the rest from reference TRBV7-9 and TRBJ1-1 gives the full variable domain: DTGVSQNPRHKITKRGQNVTFRCDPISEHNRLYWYRQTLGQGPEFLTYFQNEAQLEKSRLLSDRFSAERPKGSFSTLEIQRTEQGDSAMYLCASSTQMNTEAFFGQGTRLTVV.

J is TRBJ2-7 and V is TRBV20-1; D gene uncertain. Germline V lookup: CDR1 DFQATT, CDR2 SNEGSKA (reference sequence). CDR3 length: 10 residues. V lost 8 bases and J lost 2, with 7 bases in between. The CDR3 reads CSPSPYEQYF. DNA of the CDR3: TGCAGTCCATCGCCCTACGAGCAGTACTTC.

The genes are TRBV28 and TRBJ1-2; possibly TRBD1 for D (6 bases). Germline CDR1 reads MDHEN; CDR2 reads SYDVKM. The V end was cut by 4 bases, the J end by 9 bases, with 12 bases between. The length of the CDR3 is 12 residues. CDR3 residues: CASSYGQSRYTF. The CDR3 DNA follows: TGTGCCAGCAGTTATGGACAGAGCCGCTACACCTTC.

In its sample, this clone is medium-sized (0.01 to 0.1%). The genes are TRBV7-2 and TRBJ2-1; D might be TRBD2 (6 bases). Deletions cut 3 bases from V and 9 bases from J, with 18 bases between. CDR1 and CDR2 (germline): SGHTA, FQGNSA. This CDR3 contains 15 residues. The chain's CDR3 is CASSFRGLSISEQFF. CDR3 DNA sequence: TGTGCCAGCAGCTTCAGAGGACTATCTATTAGTGAGCAGTTCTTC.

The chain joins TRBV10-3 to TRBJ1-3; 7 nucleotides align to TRBD1. The CDR3 totals 15 residues. V trimming: 2 bases; J trimming: 4 bases; junction bases outside the gene matches: 5. CDR1 is ENHRY, CDR2 SYGVKD, per germline. This CDR3 reads CAISERQGRGNTIYF. CDR3 nucleotide sequence: TGTGCCATCAGTGAGAGACAGGGCAGAGGAAACACCATATATTTT.

V gene TRBV9 combines with J gene TRBJ2-5; 13 bases are shared with TRBD2. This CDR3 region has 16 residues. Germline lookup yields CDR1 SGDLS and CDR2 YYNGEE. Trimming removed 4 bases from V and 3 bases from J; junction bases left unmatched: 6. DNA of the CDR3: TGTGCCAGCAGCCCTGCTGGGACTAGCGGGGAAGAGACCCAGTACTTC. The encoded protein is CASSPAGTSGEETQYF.

Only a few counts were recorded for this clone. The chain recombines TRBV5-6 with TRBJ2-3, with TRBD1 matching 7 bases. V was pared by 4 bases and J by 1 base, with 6 bases of the junction left unmatched. There are 15 residues in the CDR3. Germline V lookup: CDR1 SGHDT, CDR2 YYEEEE. In DNA, the CDR3 is TGTGCCAGCAGCGCGAGACAGGGAGGCACAGATACGCAGTATTTT. Residues: CASSARQGGTDTQYF.

The V call is TRBV7-3, the J call TRBJ1-2, with D perhaps TRBD1 (6 bases). V was shortened by 5 bases and J by 7 bases, with 14 bases between the two germline ends. There are 13 residues in the CDR3. CDR1 and CDR2 (germline): SGHTA, FQGTGA. The CDR3 DNA is TGTGCCAGCAGCCCGCAGGGGTTCGGTGGCTACACCTTC. It translates to CASSPQGFGGYTF.

The chain has TRBV2 and TRBJ1-2, with D hard to call. Germline V gene lookup returns CDR1 SNHLY and CDR2 FYNNEI. This CDR3 region has 12 residues. Trimming cost V 10 bases and J 2 bases, with 11 bases left between them. CDR3 region: CATNARNYGYTF. CDR3 nucleotides: TGTGCCACCAACGCCAGGAACTATGGCTACACCTTC.

The CDR3 DNA reads TGCGCCAGCAGCCAAGATATAACAGGGAACACTGAAGCTTTCTTT. Amino acids: CASSQDITGNTEAFF. This rearrangement joins TRBV4-3 to TRBJ1-1; tentatively, D is TRBD1 (5 bases). V was pared by 0 bases and J by 1 base, with 9 bases between. The CDR3 is 15 residues long. The V gene's germline CDR1 is LGHNA and CDR2 YSLEER.

This clone appeared once. The rearrangement links TRBV4-2 to TRBJ1-1, with D possibly TRBD1 on 6 matching bases. CDR1 is LGHNA, CDR2 YNFKEQ, per germline. This CDR3 region has 14 residues. Between the trimmed V and J ends, which lost 0 bases and 5 bases, there was a span of 10 bases. The CDR3 protein is CASSQDRGRTEAFF. CDR3 nucleotides: TGTGCCAGCAGCCAAGATCGGGGGCGGACTGAAGCTTTCTTT.